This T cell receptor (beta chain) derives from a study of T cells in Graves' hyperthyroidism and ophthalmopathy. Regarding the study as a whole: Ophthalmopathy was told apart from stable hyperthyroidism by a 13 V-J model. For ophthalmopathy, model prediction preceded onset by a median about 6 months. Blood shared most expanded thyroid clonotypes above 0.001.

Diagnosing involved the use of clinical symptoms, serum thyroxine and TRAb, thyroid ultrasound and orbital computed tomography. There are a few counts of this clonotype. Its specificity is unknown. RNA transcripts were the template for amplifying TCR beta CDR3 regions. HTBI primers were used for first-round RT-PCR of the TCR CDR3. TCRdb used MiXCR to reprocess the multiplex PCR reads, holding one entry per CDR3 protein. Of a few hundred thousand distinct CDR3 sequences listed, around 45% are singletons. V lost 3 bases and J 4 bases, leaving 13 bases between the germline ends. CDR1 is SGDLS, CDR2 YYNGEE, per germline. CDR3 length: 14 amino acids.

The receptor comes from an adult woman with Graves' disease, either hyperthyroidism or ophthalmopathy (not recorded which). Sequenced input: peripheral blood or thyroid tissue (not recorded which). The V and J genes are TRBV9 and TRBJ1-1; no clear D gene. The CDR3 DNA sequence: TGTGCCAGCAGCGAGGCCCAGGACCGCACTGAAGCTTTCTTT. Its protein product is CASSEAQDRTEAFF.